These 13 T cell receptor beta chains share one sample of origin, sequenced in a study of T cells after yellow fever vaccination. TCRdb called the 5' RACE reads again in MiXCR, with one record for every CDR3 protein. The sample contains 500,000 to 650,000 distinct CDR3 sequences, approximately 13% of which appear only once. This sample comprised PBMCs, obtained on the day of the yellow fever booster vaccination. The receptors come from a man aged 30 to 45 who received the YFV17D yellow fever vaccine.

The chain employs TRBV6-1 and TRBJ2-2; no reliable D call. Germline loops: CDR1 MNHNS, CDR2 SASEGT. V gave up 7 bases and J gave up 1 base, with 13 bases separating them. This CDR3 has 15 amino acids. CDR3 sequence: CASKPTLGNTGELFF. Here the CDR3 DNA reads TGTGCCAGCAAGCCTACGTTAGGGAACACCGGGGAGCTGTTTTTT.

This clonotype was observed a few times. The CDR3 sequence is CSVLGNEQYF. DNA for the CDR3: TGCAGCGTTTTGGGAAACGAGCAGTACTTC. The V call is TRBV29-1, the J call TRBJ2-7; no definite D call. Germline CDR1 SQVTM, CDR2 ANQGSEA. This CDR3 is 10 amino acids long. V lost 5 bases and J lost 5, with 7 bases in between.

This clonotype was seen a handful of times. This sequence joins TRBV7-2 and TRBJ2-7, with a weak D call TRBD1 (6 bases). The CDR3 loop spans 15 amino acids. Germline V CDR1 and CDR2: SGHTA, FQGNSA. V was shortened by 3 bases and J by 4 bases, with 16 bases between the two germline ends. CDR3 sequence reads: CASSFRAGEQYEQYF. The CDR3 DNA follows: TGTGCCAGCAGCTTCCGCGCAGGGGAACAATACGAGCAGTACTTC.

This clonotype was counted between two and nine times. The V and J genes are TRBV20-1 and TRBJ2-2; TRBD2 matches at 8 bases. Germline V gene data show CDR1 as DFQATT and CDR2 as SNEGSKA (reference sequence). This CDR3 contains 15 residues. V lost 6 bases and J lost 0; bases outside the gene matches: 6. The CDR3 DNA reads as TGCAGTGCCGGGCGGGGGGTCGCGAACACCGGGGAGCTGTTTTTT. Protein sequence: CSAGRGVANTGELFF.

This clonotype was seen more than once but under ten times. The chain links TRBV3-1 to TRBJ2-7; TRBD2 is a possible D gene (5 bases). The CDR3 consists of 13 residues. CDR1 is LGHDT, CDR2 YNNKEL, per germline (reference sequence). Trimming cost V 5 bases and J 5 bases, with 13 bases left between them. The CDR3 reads CASSSFEGHEQYF. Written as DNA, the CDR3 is TGTGCCAGCAGCTCCTTTGAGGGCCACGAGCAGTACTTC.

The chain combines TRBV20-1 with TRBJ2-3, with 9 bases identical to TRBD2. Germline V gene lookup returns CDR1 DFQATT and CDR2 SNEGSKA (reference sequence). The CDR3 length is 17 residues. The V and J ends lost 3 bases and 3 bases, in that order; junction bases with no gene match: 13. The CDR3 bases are TGCAGTGCTAGCCCCACGGCGGGAGGGTTAGAGACAGATACGCAGTATTTT. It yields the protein CSASPTAGGLETDTQYF.

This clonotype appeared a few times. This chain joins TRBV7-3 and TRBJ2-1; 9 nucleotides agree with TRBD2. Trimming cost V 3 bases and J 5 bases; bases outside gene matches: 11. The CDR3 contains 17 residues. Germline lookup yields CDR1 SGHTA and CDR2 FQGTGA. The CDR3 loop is CASSFVPWREGDNEQFF. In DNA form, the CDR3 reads TGTGCCAGCAGCTTCGTCCCATGGCGGGAGGGGGACAATGAGCAGTTCTTC.

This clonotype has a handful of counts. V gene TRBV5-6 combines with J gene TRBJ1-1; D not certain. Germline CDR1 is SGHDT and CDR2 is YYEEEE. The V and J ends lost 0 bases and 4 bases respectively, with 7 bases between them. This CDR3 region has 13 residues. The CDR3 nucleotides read TGTGCCAGCAGCTTGGGACAACCCACTGAAGCTTTCTTT. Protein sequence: CASSLGQPTEAFF.

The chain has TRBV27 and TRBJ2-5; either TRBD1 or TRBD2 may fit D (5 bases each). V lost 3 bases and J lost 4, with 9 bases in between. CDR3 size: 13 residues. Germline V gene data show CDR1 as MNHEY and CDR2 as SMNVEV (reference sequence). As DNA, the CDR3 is TGTGCCAGCAGTTTCGGGGCCCGAGAGACCCAGTACTTC. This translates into CASSFGARETQYF.

CDR3 sequence (DNA): TGCGCCAGCCGAATTAATAGCGGGATCCGCACAGATACGCAGTATTTT. It encodes CASRINSGIRTDTQYF. The chain couples TRBV5-1 to TRBJ2-3; 8 bases line up with TRBD2. The CDR3 consists of 16 residues. In germline, CDR1 is SGHRS, CDR2 YFSETQ. Unmatched junction bases numbered 11, after V lost 7 bases and J lost 1 base.

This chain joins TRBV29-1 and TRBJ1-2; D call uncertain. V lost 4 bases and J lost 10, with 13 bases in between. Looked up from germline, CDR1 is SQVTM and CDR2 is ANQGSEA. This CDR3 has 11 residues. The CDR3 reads CSVVVSDDYTF. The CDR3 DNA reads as TGCAGCGTTGTTGTCAGCGATGACTACACCTTC.

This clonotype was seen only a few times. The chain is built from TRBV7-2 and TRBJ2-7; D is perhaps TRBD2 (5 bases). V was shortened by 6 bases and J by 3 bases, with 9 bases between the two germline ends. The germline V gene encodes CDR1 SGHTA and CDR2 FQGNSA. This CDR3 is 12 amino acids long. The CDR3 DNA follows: TGTGCCAGCAGGACGGACTTCTACGAGCAGTACTTC. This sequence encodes CASRTDFYEQYF.

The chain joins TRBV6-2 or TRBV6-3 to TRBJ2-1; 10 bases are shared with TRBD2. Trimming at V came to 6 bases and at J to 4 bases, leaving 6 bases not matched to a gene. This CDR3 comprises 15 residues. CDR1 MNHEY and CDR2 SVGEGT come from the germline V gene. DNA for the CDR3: TGTGCCAGCAGCGATCCAGCGGGAGGGTACAATGAGCAGTTCTTC. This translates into CASSDPAGGYNEQFF.